What follows are 3 T cell receptor beta chains derived from one specimen sequenced in a study of cytomegalovirus exposure and HLA in healthy donors. The PCR had 60 Vbeta and 13 Jbeta primers. Profiling relied on immunoSEQ multiplex PCR, and the TCRdb table lists in-frame clones only, not all of them. In the table there are roughly 120,000 clones, roughly 65% of which are singletons. Specimen: PBMCs. The receptors originated from a man in his forties or fifties in good health and CMV-seropositive.

CDR3 bases: TGCAGCGCGACCCACCCTAGCGGGGTCTCCTACAATGAGCAGTTCTTC. Protein sequence: CSATHPSGVSYNEQFF. The chain combines TRBV29-1 with TRBJ2-1, with TRBD2 matching 9 bases. The CDR3 contains 16 residues. The V and J ends lost 7 bases and 0 bases, in that order; junction bases with no gene match: 10. Per the germline V gene, CDR1 is SQVTM and CDR2 is ANQGSEA.

This clone was picked up many times. The CDR3 is CASRPRLAGWETQYF. The CDR3 nucleotides read TGTGCCAGCAGGCCTAGACTAGCGGGGTGGGAGACCCAGTACTTC. The chain has TRBV6-6 and TRBJ2-5; the match to TRBD2 covers 11 bases. V dropped 6 bases and J dropped 5; count of bases not matched to a gene: 8. Per the germline V gene, CDR1 is MNHNY and CDR2 is SVGAGI (reference sequence). The CDR3 length is 15 residues.

The rearrangement joins TRBV5-1 to TRBJ2-4; D may be TRBD1 (6 bases). CDR1 and CDR2 from the germline V gene are SGHRS and YFSETQ. V was clipped by 4 bases and J by 4 bases, with 12 bases between them. The length of the CDR3 is 14 residues. CDR3 residues: CASSVDSPKNIQYF. In DNA, the CDR3 is TGCGCCAGCAGCGTGGACAGTCCTAAAAACATTCAGTACTTC.